The rows below give T cell receptor beta chains drawn from one sample of a study of regulatory T cells in long-lasting Graves disease. Each CDR3 protein is one row after TCRdb ran MiXCR on the multiplex PCR reads. Of under 800,000 distinct CDR3 sequences in the sample, roughly 15% were seen once. These records were also assigned to another study, of T cells in Graves' hyperthyroidism and ophthalmopathy.

This specimen was peripheral blood mononuclear cells (PBMCs), taken at new diagnosis, from a patient treated with antithyroid drugs. The receptors originated from a woman in her 30s with Graves disease. CDR3s include the opening cysteine and the closing phenylalanine or tryptophan. A D gene is named only where the DNA matches it firmly. A row's size may be missing; if present it is once, few, many or a size class.

d_call clone_size j_call v_call cdr3_aa cdr3_nt
NA NA TRBJ1-5 TRBV27 CASGNRGNQPQHF TGTGCCAGCGGCAACAGGGGCAATCAGCCCCAGCATTTT
NA few TRBJ2-2 TRBV7-8 CAGQTGPNTGELFF TGTGCCGGCCAGACGGGGCCCAACACCGGGGAGCTGTTTTTT
TRBD1 NA TRBJ2-1 TRBV14 CASSHDTGVVFNEQFF TGTGCCAGCAGCCATGACACAGGGGTTGTTTTTAATGAGCAGTTCTTC
NA many TRBJ1-5 TRBV28 CASKGGMDQPQHF TGTGCCAGCAAGGGTGGGATGGATCAGCCCCAGCATTTT
TRBD2 many TRBJ2-7 TRBV20-1 CSARKGLAGVGEQYF TGCAGTGCTCGTAAGGGACTAGCGGGAGTTGGCGAGCAGTACTTC
NA NA TRBJ1-2 TRBV29-1 CSVGGSANGYTF TGCAGCGTTGGGGGCAGTGCAAATGGCTACACCTTC
TRBD1 many TRBJ1-1 TRBV7-3 CASSYSGFMGQGFSAFF TGTGCCAGCAGCTACTCCGGCTTTATGGGACAGGGTTTCTCAGCTTTCTTT
NA NA TRBJ2-1 TRBV6-1 CASSIDRSSYNKQFF TGTGCCAGCAGTATCGACCGTAGCTCCTACAATAAGCAGTTCTTC
TRBD2 NA TRBJ2-2 TRBV5-4 CASSSAGLAGSGELFF TGTGCCAGCAGCTCCGCGGGACTAGCGGGATCCGGGGAGCTGTTTTTT
TRBD2 few TRBJ2-2 TRBV7-3 CASRYSGRVTGELFF TGTGCCAGCAGATATAGCGGGAGAGTTACCGGGGAGCTGTTTTTT
NA many TRBJ2-2 TRBV27 CATRPEGLLFTGELFF TGTGCCACCAGACCGGAGGGGTTGCTGTTCACCGGGGAGCTGTTTTTT
TRBD2 many TRBJ2-4 TRBV12-3/TRBV12-4 CASSLEGLAAPNIQYF TGTGCCAGCAGTTTAGAGGGACTAGCGGCCCCAAACATTCAGTACTTC
NA NA TRBJ2-1 TRBV7-2 CASSLDPTGFYNEQFF TGTGCCAGCAGCTTAGATCCGACGGGATTCTACAATGAGCAGTTCTTC
NA NA TRBJ1-3 TRBV5-1 CASSLGEKENTIYF TGCGCCAGCAGCTTGGGGGAAAAGGAAAACACCATATATTTT
NA NA TRBJ2-7 TRBV4-1 CASSPIRGRLYEQYF TGCGCCAGCAGCCCAATTCGGGGCCGCCTCTACGAGCAGTACTTC
NA few TRBJ2-1 TRBV6-2/TRBV6-3 CAISRGSYNEQFF TGTGCCATCTCCCGGGGCTCCTACAATGAGCAGTTCTTC
NA many TRBJ2-1 TRBV11-2 CASSLGRSGLTYNEQFF TGTGCCAGCAGCTTAGGTCGGAGCGGGCTCACCTACAATGAGCAGTTCTTC
NA NA TRBJ1-5 TRBV30 CACTGSSNQPQHF TGTGCCTGTACTGGGTCTAGCAATCAGCCCCAGCATTTT
NA few TRBJ1-1 TRBV4-1 CASSQRERAVEAFF TGCGCCAGCAGCCAAAGGGAAAGGGCAGTTGAAGCTTTCTTT
NA NA TRBJ1-1 TRBV5-1 CASSLGTVFEAFF TGCGCCAGCAGCTTGGGTACAGTATTTGAAGCTTTCTTT
NA once TRBJ2-3 TRBV19 CASSTLRVDTQYF TGTGCCAGTAGTACTCTAAGGGTTGATACGCAGTATTTT
TRBD1 few TRBJ1-6 TRBV7-3 CASSRQGDYNSPLHF TGTGCCAGCAGCCGACAGGGAGACTACAATTCACCCCTCCACTTT
TRBD1 few TRBJ1-5 TRBV19 CASEGQGIVGKPQHF TGTGCCAGTGAGGGACAGGGAATCGTGGGGAAGCCCCAGCATTTT
TRBD2 few TRBJ2-3 TRBV15 CATSREPSGSTADTQYF TGTGCCACCAGCAGAGAGCCTAGCGGGAGTACGGCAGATACGCAGTATTTT
TRBD2 NA TRBJ2-5 TRBV6-1 CASSQTSAQETQYF TGTGCCAGCAGTCAAACTAGCGCTCAAGAGACCCAGTACTTC
NA NA TRBJ2-2 TRBV30 CAWSAPTGNTGELLF TGTGCCTGGAGTGCACCTACAGGAAACACCGGGGAGCTGCTTTTT
TRBD1 many TRBJ1-4 TRBV2 CASRADGGQAQKLFF TGTGCCAGCAGAGCAGACGGAGGACAGGCACAAAAACTGTTTTTT
NA NA TRBJ1-1 TRBV30 CARERATEAFF TGTGCCCGCGAAAGGGCGACTGAAGCTTTCTTT